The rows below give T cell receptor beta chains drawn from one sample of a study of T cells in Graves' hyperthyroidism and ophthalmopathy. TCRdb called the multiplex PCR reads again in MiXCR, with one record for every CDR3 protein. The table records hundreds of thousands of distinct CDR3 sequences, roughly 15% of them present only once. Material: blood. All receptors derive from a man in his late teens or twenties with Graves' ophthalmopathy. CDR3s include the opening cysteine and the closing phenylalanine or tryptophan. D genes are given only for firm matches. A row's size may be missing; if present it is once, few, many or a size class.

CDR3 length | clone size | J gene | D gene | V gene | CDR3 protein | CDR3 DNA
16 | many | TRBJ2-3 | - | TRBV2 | CASRQGIAASTDTQYF | TGTGCCAGCAGACAGGGAATCGCCGCTAGCACAGATACGCAGTATTTT
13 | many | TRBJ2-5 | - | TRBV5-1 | CASSDDSSEAQYF | TGCGCCAGCAGCGACGACTCCTCGGAGGCCCAGTACTTC
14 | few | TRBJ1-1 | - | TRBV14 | CASSLDGGWTEAFF | TGTGCCAGCAGCTTGGATGGGGGCTGGACTGAAGCTTTCTTT
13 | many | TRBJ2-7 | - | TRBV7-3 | CASSAHRVYEQYF | TGTGCCAGCAGCGCCCACAGGGTCTACGAGCAGTACTTC
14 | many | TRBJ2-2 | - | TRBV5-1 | CASRNLGNTGELFF | TGCGCCAGCAGGAACTTGGGAAACACCGGGGAGCTGTTTTTT
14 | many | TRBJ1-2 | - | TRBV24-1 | CATSDPDRNYGYTF | TGTGCCACCAGTGATCCTGACAGAAACTATGGCTACACCTTC
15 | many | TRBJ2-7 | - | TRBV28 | CASSLTGHSGREQYF | TGTGCCAGCAGTTTGACGGGACACTCTGGTCGCGAGCAGTACTTC
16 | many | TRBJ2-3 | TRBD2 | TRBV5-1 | CASSIGLAGRTDTQYF | TGCGCCAGCAGCATCGGACTAGCGGGTCGCACAGATACGCAGTATTTT
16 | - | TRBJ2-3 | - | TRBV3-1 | CASSQIDYPSTDTQYF | TGTGCCAGCAGCCAAATAGACTATCCTAGCACAGATACGCAGTATTTT
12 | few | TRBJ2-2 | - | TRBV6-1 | CASTHRTGELFF | TGTGCCAGCACTCACCGAACCGGGGAGCTGTTTTTT
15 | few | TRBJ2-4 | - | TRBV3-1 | CASSQKGGTKNIQHF | TGTGCCAGCAGCCAAAAAGGCGGGACAAAAAACATTCAGCACTTC
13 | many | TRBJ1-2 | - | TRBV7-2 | CASSPWSSYGYTF | TGTGCCAGCAGCCCCTGGAGCTCCTATGGCTACACCTTC
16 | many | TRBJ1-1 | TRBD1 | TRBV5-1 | CASSMAGTDMNTEAFF | TGCGCCAGCAGCATGGCCGGGACAGACATGAACACTGAAGCTTTCTTT
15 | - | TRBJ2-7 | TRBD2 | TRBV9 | CASSASSGATYEQYF | TGTGCCAGCAGCGCTTCTAGCGGTGCTACCTACGAGCAGTACTTC
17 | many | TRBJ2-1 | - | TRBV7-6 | CASSLIGGGSSYNEQFF | TGTGCCAGCAGCTTAATTGGGGGGGGCAGCTCCTACAATGAGCAGTTCTTC
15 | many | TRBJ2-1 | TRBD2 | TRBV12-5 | CASGLAGAYYNEQFF | TGTGCTAGTGGGTTAGCGGGAGCATACTACAATGAGCAGTTCTTC
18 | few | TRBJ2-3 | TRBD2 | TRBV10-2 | CASRGAAGALQWVDTQYF | TGCGCCAGCAGAGGGGCAGCGGGAGCACTCCAATGGGTCGATACGCAGTATTTT
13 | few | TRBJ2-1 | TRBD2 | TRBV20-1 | CSAQGLAGREQFF | TGCAGTGCTCAGGGACTAGCGGGGCGGGAGCAGTTCTTC
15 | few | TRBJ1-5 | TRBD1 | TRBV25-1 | CASSEGQGANQPQHF | TGTGCCAGCAGTGAGGGACAGGGGGCCAATCAGCCCCAGCATTTT
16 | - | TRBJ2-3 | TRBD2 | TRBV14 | CASSQDPAGGPDTQYF | TGTGCCAGCAGCCAAGATCCAGCGGGAGGTCCAGATACGCAGTATTTT